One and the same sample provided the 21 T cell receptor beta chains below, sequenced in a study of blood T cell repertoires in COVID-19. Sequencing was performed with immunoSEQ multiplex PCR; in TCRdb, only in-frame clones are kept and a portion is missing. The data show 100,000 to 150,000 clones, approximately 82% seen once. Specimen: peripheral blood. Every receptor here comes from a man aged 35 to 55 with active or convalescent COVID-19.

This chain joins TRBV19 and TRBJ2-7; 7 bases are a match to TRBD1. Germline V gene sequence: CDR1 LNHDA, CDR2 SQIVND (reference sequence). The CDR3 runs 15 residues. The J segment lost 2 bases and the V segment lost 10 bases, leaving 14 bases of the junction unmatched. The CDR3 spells CATRGDRAETYEQYF. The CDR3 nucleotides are TGTGCCACCCGGGGAGACAGGGCAGAGACCTACGAGCAGTACTTC. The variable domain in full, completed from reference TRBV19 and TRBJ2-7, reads DGGITQSPKYLFRKEGQNVTLSCEQNLNHDAMYWYRQDPGQGLRLIYYSQIVNDFQKGDIAEGYSVSREKKESFPLTVTSAQKNPTAFYLCATRGDRAETYEQYFGPGTRLTVT.

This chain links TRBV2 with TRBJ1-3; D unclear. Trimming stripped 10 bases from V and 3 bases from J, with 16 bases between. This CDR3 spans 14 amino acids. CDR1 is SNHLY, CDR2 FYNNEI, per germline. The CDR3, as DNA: TGTGCCACCCGAGGGCTCCTCTTTGGAAACACCATATATTTT. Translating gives CATRGLLFGNTIYF.

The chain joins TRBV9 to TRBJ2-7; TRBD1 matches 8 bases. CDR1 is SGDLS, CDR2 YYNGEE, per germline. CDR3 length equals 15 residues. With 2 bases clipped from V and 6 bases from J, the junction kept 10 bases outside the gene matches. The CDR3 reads CASSVRDRSLSEQYF. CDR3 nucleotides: TGTGCCAGCAGCGTGCGGGACAGGTCCTTATCCGAGCAGTACTTC.

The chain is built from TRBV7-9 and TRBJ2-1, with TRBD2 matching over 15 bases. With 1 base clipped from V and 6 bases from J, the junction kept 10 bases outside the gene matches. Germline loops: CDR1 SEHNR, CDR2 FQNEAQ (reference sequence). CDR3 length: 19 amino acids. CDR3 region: CASSLGSGTSGGPGNEQFF. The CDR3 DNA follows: TGTGCCAGCAGCTTAGGTTCCGGGACTAGCGGGGGGCCAGGCAATGAGCAGTTCTTC.

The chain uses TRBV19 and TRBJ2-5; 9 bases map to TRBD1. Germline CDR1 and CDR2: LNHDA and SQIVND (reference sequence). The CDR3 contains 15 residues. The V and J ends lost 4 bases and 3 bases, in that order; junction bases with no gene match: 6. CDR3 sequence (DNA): TGTGCCAGTAGTACTTCCGGGACAGGGAAAGAGACCCAGTACTTC. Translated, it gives CASSTSGTGKETQYF.

CDR3 sequence: CASSLELAGGRNTGELFF. In DNA form, the CDR3 reads TGTGCCAGCAGCTTAGAACTAGCGGGGGGCCGGAACACCGGGGAGCTGTTTTTT. This rearrangement joins TRBV7-6 to TRBJ2-2; 12 bases are shared with TRBD2. The V gene's germline CDR1 is SGHVS and CDR2 FNYEAQ. Trimming took 1 base from V and 1 from J; bases not matched to a gene: 4. The CDR3 contains 18 residues.

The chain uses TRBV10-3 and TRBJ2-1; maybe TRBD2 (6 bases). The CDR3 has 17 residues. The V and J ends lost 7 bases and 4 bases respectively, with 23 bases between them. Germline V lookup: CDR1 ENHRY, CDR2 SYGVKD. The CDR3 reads CAIKEIGGRPPYNEQFF. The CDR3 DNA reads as TGTGCCATCAAAGAGATTGGAGGGCGGCCCCCTTACAATGAGCAGTTCTTC.

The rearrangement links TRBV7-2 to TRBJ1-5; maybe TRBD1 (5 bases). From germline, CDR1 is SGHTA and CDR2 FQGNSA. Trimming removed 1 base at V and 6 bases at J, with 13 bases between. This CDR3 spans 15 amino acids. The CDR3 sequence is CASSLEGGEGQPQHF. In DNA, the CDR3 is TGTGCCAGCAGCTTAGAAGGAGGGGAAGGTCAGCCCCAGCATTTT.

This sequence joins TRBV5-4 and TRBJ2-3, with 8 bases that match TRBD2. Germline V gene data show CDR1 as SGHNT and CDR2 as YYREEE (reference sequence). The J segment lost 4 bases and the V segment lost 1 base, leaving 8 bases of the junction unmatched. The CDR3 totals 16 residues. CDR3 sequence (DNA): TGTGCCAGCAGCTTGTTTATCGGGGGGGCCTCAGATACGCAGTATTTT. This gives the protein CASSLFIGGASDTQYF.

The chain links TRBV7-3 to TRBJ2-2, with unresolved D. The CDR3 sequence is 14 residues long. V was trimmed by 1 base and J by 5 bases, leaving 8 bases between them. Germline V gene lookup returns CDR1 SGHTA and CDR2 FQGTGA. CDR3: CASSLSTVTGELFF. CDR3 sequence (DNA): TGTGCCAGCAGCTTAAGTACTGTTACCGGGGAGCTGTTTTTT.

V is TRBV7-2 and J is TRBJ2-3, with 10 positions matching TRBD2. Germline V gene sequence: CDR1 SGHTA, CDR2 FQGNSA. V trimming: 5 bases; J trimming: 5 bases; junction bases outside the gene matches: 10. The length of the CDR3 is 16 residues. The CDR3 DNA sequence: TGTGCCAGCAGCCCCCGTTCTAGCGGGGGCGTAGATACGCAGTATTTT. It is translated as CASSPRSSGGVDTQYF.

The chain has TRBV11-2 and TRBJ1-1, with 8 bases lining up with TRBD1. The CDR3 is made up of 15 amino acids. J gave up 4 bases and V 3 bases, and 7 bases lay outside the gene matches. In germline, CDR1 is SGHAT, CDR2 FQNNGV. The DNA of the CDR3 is TGTGCCAGCAGCTTGAACCGGGACAGGTCCACTGAAGCTTTCTTT. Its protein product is CASSLNRDRSTEAFF. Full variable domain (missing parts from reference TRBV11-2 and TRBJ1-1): EAGVAQSPRYKIIEKRQSVAFWCNPISGHATLYWYQQILGQGPKLLIQFQNNGVVDDSQLPKDRFSAERLKGVDSTLKIQPAKLEDSAVYLCASSLNRDRSTEAFFGQGTRLTVV.

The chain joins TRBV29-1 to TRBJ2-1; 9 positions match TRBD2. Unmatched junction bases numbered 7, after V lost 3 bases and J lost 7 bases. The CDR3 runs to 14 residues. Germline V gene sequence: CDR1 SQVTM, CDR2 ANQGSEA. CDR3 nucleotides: TGCAGCGTTGATGAGGCTAGCGGGGTTAATGAGCAGTTCTTC. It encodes CSVDEASGVNEQFF.

The CDR3 is CASTQTGGSNSPLHF. In DNA form, the CDR3 reads TGTGCCAGCACCCAGACAGGGGGTTCGAATTCACCCCTCCACTTT. J is TRBJ1-6 and V is TRBV25-1; 9 positions agree with TRBD1. From germline, CDR1 is MGHDK and CDR2 SYGVNS. This CDR3 has 15 residues. V shed 7 bases and J 7 bases; nucleotides not matched to a gene: 8.

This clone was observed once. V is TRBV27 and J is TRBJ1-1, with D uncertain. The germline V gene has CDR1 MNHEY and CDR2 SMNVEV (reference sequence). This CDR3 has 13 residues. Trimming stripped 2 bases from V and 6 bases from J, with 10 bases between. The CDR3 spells CASSLKGGAEAFF. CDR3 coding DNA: TGTGCCAGCAGTTTAAAGGGAGGCGCTGAAGCTTTCTTT.

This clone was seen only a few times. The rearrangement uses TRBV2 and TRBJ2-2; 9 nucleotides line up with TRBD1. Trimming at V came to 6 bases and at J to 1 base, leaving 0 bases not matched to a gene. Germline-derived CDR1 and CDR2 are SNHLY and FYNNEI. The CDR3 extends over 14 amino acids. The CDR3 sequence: CASRGQGNTGELFF. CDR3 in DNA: TGTGCCAGCAGGGGACAGGGGAACACCGGGGAGCTGTTTTTT. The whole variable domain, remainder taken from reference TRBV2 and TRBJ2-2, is EPEVTQTPSHQVTQMGQEVILRCVPISNHLYFYWYRQILGQKVEFLVSFYNNEISEKSEIFDDQFSVERPDGSNFTLKIRSTKLEDSAMYFCASRGQGNTGELFFGEGSRLTVL.

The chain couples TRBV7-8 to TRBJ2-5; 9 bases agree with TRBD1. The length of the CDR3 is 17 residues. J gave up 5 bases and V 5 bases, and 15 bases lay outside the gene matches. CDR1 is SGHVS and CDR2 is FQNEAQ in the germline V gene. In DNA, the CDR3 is TGTGCCAGCAGCCGGGGGGTGGGACAGGGATCTCTGGAGACCCAGTACTTC. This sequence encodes CASSRGVGQGSLETQYF.

The CDR3 nucleotides are TGTGCAAGTCGCCCCCCCCAGGGCCCCAGAGGGGACAGGGGCACTCAGCCCCAGCATTTT. It is translated as CASRPPQGPRGDRGTQPQHF. The V gene is TRBV12-2, the J gene TRBJ1-5; the table assigns TRBD1, which was not confirmed against the DNA. TRBV12-2 is a pseudogene locus. There are 20 residues in the CDR3.

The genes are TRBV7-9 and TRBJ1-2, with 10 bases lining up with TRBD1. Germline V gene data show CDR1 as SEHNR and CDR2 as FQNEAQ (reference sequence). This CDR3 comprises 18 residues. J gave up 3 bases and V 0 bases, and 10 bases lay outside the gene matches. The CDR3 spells CASSLAQGRTGGDYGYTF. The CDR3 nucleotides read TGTGCCAGCAGCTTAGCGCAAGGACGGACAGGGGGAGACTATGGCTACACCTTC.

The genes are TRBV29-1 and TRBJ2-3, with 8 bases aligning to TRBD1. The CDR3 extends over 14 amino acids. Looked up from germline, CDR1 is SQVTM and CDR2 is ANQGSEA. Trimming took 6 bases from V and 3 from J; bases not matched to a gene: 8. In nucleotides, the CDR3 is TGCAGCGTAGCGGACCGGGACAGGACAGATACGCAGTATTTT. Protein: CSVADRDRTDTQYF.

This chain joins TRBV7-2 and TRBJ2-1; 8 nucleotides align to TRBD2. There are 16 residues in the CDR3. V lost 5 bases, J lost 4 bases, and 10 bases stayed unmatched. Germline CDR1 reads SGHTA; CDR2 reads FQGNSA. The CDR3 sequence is CASSPWLAGLYNEQFF. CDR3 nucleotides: TGTGCCAGCAGCCCTTGGCTAGCGGGCCTTTACAATGAGCAGTTCTTC.